This TCR beta chain was identified during a study of T cells in Graves' hyperthyroidism and ophthalmopathy. Study-level background: Before treatment of any kind, peripheral blood was taken at initial diagnosis.

CDR1 is SGHTA, CDR2 FQGNSA, per germline. This CDR3 has 17 residues. With 5 bases removed from V and 4 bases from J, the gap between germline ends came to 21 bases. Findings and limits, study-wide: Most thyroid-expanded clonotypes above 0.001 were also found in blood.

Graves' hyperthyroidism is called stable when ophthalmopathy does not progress within 18 months. Uncontrolled infection, other autoimmune disease, pregnancy or lactation disqualified patients from enrolment. This clonotype came up many times. Its antigen is not identified. From RNA transcripts, TCR beta CDR3 regions were amplified. First-round RT-PCR with HTBI primers amplified the TCR CDR3 region. One entry per CDR3 protein results from TCRdb running MiXCR on the multiplex PCR reads. The sample carries roughly 700,000 distinct CDR3 sequences, about 15% recorded once. This sequence was found in a woman in her late teens or twenties with Graves' hyperthyroidism. The sequenced sample was blood. The chain couples TRBV7-2 to TRBJ2-1; maybe TRBD2 (5 bases). The CDR3 reads CASSPTRRRGRYNEQFF. CDR3 DNA sequence: TGTGCCAGCAGCCCCACGAGGAGACGGGGTAGATACAATGAGCAGTTCTTC.